The entry below gives a single T cell receptor (beta chain) sequence along with its context. Its antigen is not known. Deep was the level used in running the assay. Measured with immunoSEQ multiplex PCR; TCRdb has only the in-frame clones, and not every one. The sample lists millions of clones, roughly 94% occurring once. These data come from a study of shared clonotypes between healthy human individuals. Study in general: The composition of the donors was a couple of women and three men aged 18 to 49.

Study-wide results and caveats: Rarefaction indicated that sorted-subset sequencing remained incomplete although depth was large. About 4.5% of naive CD4 clonotypes were common to four donors.

Germline V gene data show CDR1 as SQVTM and CDR2 as ANQGSEA. With 7 bases clipped from V and 1 base from J, the junction kept 3 bases outside the gene matches. The CDR3 covers 12 residues. The sample comprised naive CD4+ T cells sorted from blood. Subset here: CD45RA+ positively selected. The receptor was isolated from a man aged 18 to 29 in good health. The gene calls are TRBV29-1 and TRBJ2-5; 7 nucleotides agree with TRBD1. The CDR3 spells CSAGTAQETQYF. The CDR3 DNA follows: TGCAGCGCCGGGACAGCCCAAGAGACCCAGTACTTC.